The clone carrying this TCR beta chain was observed a single time. Data came from immunoSEQ multiplex PCR; TCRdb stores just in-frame clones and leaves some out. The sample yields around 70,000 clones, around 82% seen once. The sample originates from a study of blood T cell repertoires in COVID-19. Study context: PBMCs, B-cell-depleted T cells, or T cells were the source of the cDNA or gDNA that made up the material.

Germline values: CDR1 MNHNS, CDR2 SASEGT. The CDR3 contains 16 residues. V was clipped by 2 bases and J by 7 bases, with 15 bases between them. The chain is built from TRBV6-1 and TRBJ1-6; a possible D gene is TRBD1 (5 bases). The sample was peripheral blood. This TCR was sampled from a man aged 60 to 69 with acute or convalescent COVID-19. The CDR3 coding sequence is TGTGCCAGCAGTGAATTTCTCCCAGGGTTAAATTCACCCCTCCACTTT. Protein product: CASSEFLPGLNSPLHF.